The clone carrying this TCR beta chain has only a few counts. The data are from a study of blood T cell repertoires in COVID-19. Turning to the study itself: COVID-19 samples from acute and convalescent phases originated in the United States, Italy and Spain. The analysed material was cDNA or gDNA that came from T cells, B-cell-depleted T cells, or PBMCs.

Source study methods: Nucleated cell number was recorded as an estimate derived from reference gene primer amplification. TCRdb's copy holds only in-frame clones and misses some; the assay was immunoSEQ multiplex PCR. V, J and clone size reflect that table, while D and trimming were determined from the DNA. The data show about 110,000 clones, around 83% seen once. This CDR3 comprises 15 residues. Germline-derived CDR1 and CDR2 are MNHEY and SMNVEV (reference sequence). V was shortened by 6 bases and J by 4 bases, with 16 bases between the two germline ends. This sequence originates from a woman aged 80 or over with active or convalescent COVID-19. Input material: peripheral blood. The J gene is TRBJ2-1, the V gene TRBV27; TRBD2 is a possible D gene (5 bases). The CDR3 DNA reads as TGTGCCAGCAGCCGCGGGCCCTCTTCGTACAATGAGCAGTTCTTC. Its translation is CASSRGPSSYNEQFF.